The T cell receptor (beta chain) under discussion was sequenced for a study of cytomegalovirus exposure and HLA in healthy donors. Study-level results: Researchers reported in a later analysis that a missense DCLRE1C variant was tied to TCR beta V- and J-gene trimming.

This clone appeared once. Antigen specificity is unknown. Primers: 60 Vbeta forward and 13 Jbeta reverse. Produced via immunoSEQ multiplex PCR; TCRdb's table is partial and in-frame only. The repertoire holds about 110,000 clones, about 80% seen once, with approximately 7.7% in the top ten. There are 15 residues in the CDR3. Germline loops: CDR1 SGHDT, CDR2 YYEEEE. V lost 2 bases to trimming and J lost 9 bases; unmatched junction nucleotides: 11. Sequencing was performed on PBMCs. The chain employs TRBV5-6 and TRBJ2-7, with 10 bases matching TRBD1. This clonotype was obtained from a woman aged 45 to 65 in good health and CMV-seropositive. The CDR3 nucleotides are TGTGCCAGCAGCTTTCCTCGGGACAGGGGCATCGGGCAGTACTTC. Its protein product is CASSFPRDRGIGQYF. The complete variable domain, with remaining parts taken from reference TRBV5-6 and TRBJ2-7, reads DAGVTQSPTHLIKTRGQQVTLRCSPKSGHDTVSWYQQALGQGPQFIFQYYEEEERQRGNFPDRFSGHQFPNYSSELNVNALLLGDSALYLCASSFPRDRGIGQYFGPGTRLTVT.